This is a list of T cell receptor beta chains from one sample in a study of T-cell reconstitution after alpha-beta-depleted transplantation in children. TCRdb redid the calling of the PCR reads with MiXCR, one entry per CDR3 protein. Counted here are roughly 220,000 distinct CDR3 sequences, 9.7% occurring once; the ten biggest clones make up approximately 5.4%. This specimen consisted of PBMCs from the stem cell graft donor, obtained from the stem cell graft. These receptors were collected from a human donor who donated a stem cell graft to a child with SCID. The CDR3 runs from the conserved cysteine through the conserved F or W. Each record gives: CDR3 DNA, CDR3 protein, V gene, J gene, clone size, D gene. D genes are given only for firm matches. Not every row has a clone size; where given, it reads once, few, many or a size class.

cdr3_nt: TGTGCCAGCAGTTCATACAGGGTCGACGGGGCCAAAAACATTCAGTACTTC; cdr3_aa: CASSSYRVDGAKNIQYF; v_call: TRBV12-3/TRBV12-4; j_call: TRBJ2-4; clone_size: many; d_call: -
cdr3_nt: TGTGCTAGTGGCCCCTTTGCCCCGGATACGCAGTATTTT; cdr3_aa: CASGPFAPDTQYF; v_call: TRBV12-5; j_call: TRBJ2-3; clone_size: many; d_call: -
cdr3_nt: TGCGCCAGCAGCTCGACAGGAAGCACAGATACGCAGTATTTT; cdr3_aa: CASSSTGSTDTQYF; v_call: TRBV5-1; j_call: TRBJ2-3; clone_size: many; d_call: -
cdr3_nt: TGCGCCAGCAGCTTTCCAGGGGAAAACATTCAGTACTTC; cdr3_aa: CASSFPGENIQYF; v_call: TRBV5-1; j_call: TRBJ2-4; clone_size: -; d_call: -
cdr3_nt: TGTGCCAGCAGTTCCCATGACAGGGACAGCTATGGCTACACCTTC; cdr3_aa: CASSSHDRDSYGYTF; v_call: TRBV12-3/TRBV12-4; j_call: TRBJ1-2; clone_size: many; d_call: TRBD1
cdr3_nt: TGCGCCAGCAGCCCCTCGGCCAGCACCGCCACGCAGTATTTT; cdr3_aa: CASSPSASTATQYF; v_call: TRBV5-1; j_call: TRBJ2-3; clone_size: many; d_call: -
cdr3_nt: TGTGCCACCAGCAGAGATCGACTAGCGGGGGGGGAATACAATGAGCAGTTCTTC; cdr3_aa: CATSRDRLAGGEYNEQFF; v_call: TRBV15; j_call: TRBJ2-1; clone_size: many; d_call: TRBD2
cdr3_nt: TGTGCCACCAGCCCAGGGGTCACCGGGGAGCTGTTTTTT; cdr3_aa: CATSPGVTGELFF; v_call: TRBV24-1; j_call: TRBJ2-2; clone_size: many; d_call: -
cdr3_nt: TGTGCCAGCAGTCCCCTCCTGGAGGGGGAAGCTTTCTTT; cdr3_aa: CASSPLLEGEAFF; v_call: TRBV28; j_call: TRBJ1-1; clone_size: many; d_call: -
cdr3_nt: TGCTGTGCTAGGACCGGGACAGGGCTCGAATCGGACACTGAAGCTTTCTTT; cdr3_aa: CCARTGTGLESDTEAFF; v_call: TRBV20-1; j_call: TRBJ1-1; clone_size: -; d_call: TRBD1
cdr3_nt: TGCGCCAGCAGCTTGGGCAGGGGGTACAATGAGCAGTTCTTC; cdr3_aa: CASSLGRGYNEQFF; v_call: TRBV5-1; j_call: TRBJ2-1; clone_size: many; d_call: TRBD1
cdr3_nt: TGCGCCAGCAGCCCCGTCTTAGGGGTAGGCACAGATACGCAGTATTTT; cdr3_aa: CASSPVLGVGTDTQYF; v_call: TRBV5-1; j_call: TRBJ2-3; clone_size: many; d_call: -
cdr3_nt: TGTGCCAGCAGCGTAGTCCCCGGGGGCCCACCCTACGAGCAGTACTTC; cdr3_aa: CASSVVPGGPPYEQYF; v_call: TRBV9; j_call: TRBJ2-7; clone_size: few; d_call: -
cdr3_nt: TGTGCCAGCAGCGTATGGTGGGGCCAGGCAGATACGCAGTATTTT; cdr3_aa: CASSVWWGQADTQYF; v_call: TRBV9; j_call: TRBJ2-3; clone_size: -; d_call: -
cdr3_nt: TGTGCCAGCGGAGGAAACACCATATATTTT; cdr3_aa: CASGGNTIYF; v_call: TRBV2; j_call: TRBJ1-3; clone_size: -; d_call: -
cdr3_nt: TGTGCCAGCAGCACCTTTGGAGGGGGCGCCCCTGGAAACACCATATATTTT; cdr3_aa: CASSTFGGGAPGNTIYF; v_call: TRBV6-1; j_call: TRBJ1-3; clone_size: many; d_call: TRBD1
cdr3_nt: TGCGCCAGCAGCTCGACAGGCACAGATACGCAGTATTTT; cdr3_aa: CASSSTGTDTQYF; v_call: TRBV5-1; j_call: TRBJ2-3; clone_size: many; d_call: -
cdr3_nt: TGCGCCAGCAGCTTGTCAGTGCCCACAGATACGCAGTATTTT; cdr3_aa: CASSLSVPTDTQYF; v_call: TRBV5-1; j_call: TRBJ2-3; clone_size: -; d_call: -
cdr3_nt: TGCAGTGCTCAGGACAGGGGCTACGAGCAGTACTTC; cdr3_aa: CSAQDRGYEQYF; v_call: TRBV20-1; j_call: TRBJ2-7; clone_size: many; d_call: TRBD1
cdr3_nt: TGTGCCAGCTCTCTTCACAGGGTCGCCTACGAGCAGTACTTC; cdr3_aa: CASSLHRVAYEQYF; v_call: TRBV21-1; j_call: TRBJ2-7; clone_size: many; d_call: -
cdr3_nt: TGCGCCAGCAGCTTGGCCGCGGGAGTCCCCAATCAGCCCCAGCATTTT; cdr3_aa: CASSLAAGVPNQPQHF; v_call: TRBV5-1; j_call: TRBJ1-5; clone_size: many; d_call: -
cdr3_nt: TGCGCCAGCAGTTTACCGGAAGGCACTGAAGCTTTCTTT; cdr3_aa: CASSLPEGTEAFF; v_call: TRBV5-1; j_call: TRBJ1-1; clone_size: many; d_call: -
cdr3_nt: TGCAGTGCTACCCTAGACCGGTACACTGAAGCTTTCTTT; cdr3_aa: CSATLDRYTEAFF; v_call: TRBV20-1; j_call: TRBJ1-1; clone_size: many; d_call: -
cdr3_nt: TGCGCCAGCAGCTTGGTTTGGGGTGCGATAGAGACCCAGTACTTC; cdr3_aa: CASSLVWGAIETQYF; v_call: TRBV5-1; j_call: TRBJ2-5; clone_size: many; d_call: -
cdr3_nt: TGTGCCAGCAGCCCCCCAGGAGGGGCTGGAAACACCATATATTTT; cdr3_aa: CASSPPGGAGNTIYF; v_call: TRBV9; j_call: TRBJ1-3; clone_size: many; d_call: -
cdr3_nt: TGTGCCAGCAGTTTAGGGGGGGCCTTATCTGGGGCCAACGTCCTGACTTTC; cdr3_aa: CASSLGGALSGANVLTF; v_call: TRBV27; j_call: TRBJ2-6; clone_size: many; d_call: -
cdr3_nt: TGCAGTGCAGCTGAAGCAAACTATGGCTACACCTTC; cdr3_aa: CSAAEANYGYTF; v_call: TRBV20-1; j_call: TRBJ1-2; clone_size: many; d_call: -
cdr3_nt: TGCGCCAGCAGGACTAGCGGAGCGAGCAATGAGCAGTTCTTC; cdr3_aa: CASRTSGASNEQFF; v_call: TRBV5-1; j_call: TRBJ2-1; clone_size: many; d_call: TRBD2
cdr3_nt: TGCGCCAGCAGCTTACTAGCGGGGACTATCTACGAGCAGTACTTC; cdr3_aa: CASSLLAGTIYEQYF; v_call: TRBV5-1; j_call: TRBJ2-7; clone_size: -; d_call: TRBD2
cdr3_nt: TGTGCCAGCAGTTTAGCGCACGGGACATCTGCTTTCTTT; cdr3_aa: CASSLAHGTSAFF; v_call: TRBV12-3/TRBV12-4; j_call: TRBJ1-1; clone_size: many; d_call: -
cdr3_nt: TGTGCCAGCTCCTACGACAGTTATACTCTGGAGACCCAGTACTTC; cdr3_aa: CASSYDSYTLETQYF; v_call: TRBV18; j_call: TRBJ2-5; clone_size: -; d_call: -
cdr3_nt: TGTGCCAGCAAGATGGGGGGGAGCTCCTACGAGCAGTACTTC; cdr3_aa: CASKMGGSSYEQYF; v_call: TRBV28; j_call: TRBJ2-7; clone_size: few; d_call: TRBD2
cdr3_nt: TGTGCCACCTCGGGACAGGCCACAGATACGCAGTATTTT; cdr3_aa: CATSGQATDTQYF; v_call: TRBV10-3; j_call: TRBJ2-3; clone_size: few; d_call: TRBD1
cdr3_nt: TGTGCCAGCTCACCAGGGACTAGCTTGAGGAATGAGCAGTTCTTC; cdr3_aa: CASSPGTSLRNEQFF; v_call: TRBV18; j_call: TRBJ2-1; clone_size: -; d_call: TRBD2
cdr3_nt: TGTGCCAGCTCGATCGTGCCCAGACAGAGCACCGGGGAGCTGTTTTTT; cdr3_aa: CASSIVPRQSTGELFF; v_call: TRBV12-3/TRBV12-4; j_call: TRBJ2-2; clone_size: few; d_call: -
cdr3_nt: TGCAGTGCCCTTACACAGGGGGCTAACTATGGCTACACCTTC; cdr3_aa: CSALTQGANYGYTF; v_call: TRBV20-1; j_call: TRBJ1-2; clone_size: -; d_call: TRBD1
cdr3_nt: TGCGCCAGCAGCTTGGAAGCGGGGGGGGAGTACAATGAGCAGTTCTTC; cdr3_aa: CASSLEAGGEYNEQFF; v_call: TRBV5-1; j_call: TRBJ2-1; clone_size: many; d_call: TRBD2
cdr3_nt: TGTGCCAGCAGCCGCTGGGGGGACACCGGGGAGCTGTTTTTT; cdr3_aa: CASSRWGDTGELFF; v_call: TRBV12-3/TRBV12-4; j_call: TRBJ2-2; clone_size: many; d_call: -
cdr3_nt: TGTGCCAGCAGCCAAGCGGCAGTCTCCTATGGCTACACCTTC; cdr3_aa: CASSQAAVSYGYTF; v_call: TRBV3-1; j_call: TRBJ1-2; clone_size: many; d_call: -
cdr3_nt: TGTGCCATCAGTTCCATGAGGTCGGGCTCCTACAATGAGCAGTTCTTC; cdr3_aa: CAISSMRSGSYNEQFF; v_call: TRBV10-3; j_call: TRBJ2-1; clone_size: many; d_call: -
cdr3_nt: TGTGCCAGCGCCTCATCCGGCCAGGCCCGTCGAAGCACAGATACGCAGTATTTT; cdr3_aa: CASASSGQARRSTDTQYF; v_call: TRBV27; j_call: TRBJ2-3; clone_size: many; d_call: -
cdr3_nt: TGCGCCAGCAGCTGGGGGACTAGCGGGGCGATGGATACGCAGTATTTT; cdr3_aa: CASSWGTSGAMDTQYF; v_call: TRBV5-1; j_call: TRBJ2-3; clone_size: many; d_call: TRBD2
cdr3_nt: TGCGCCAGCAGCTTGGGGCCTCGTCCGTTGGGGGAGCTGTTTTTT; cdr3_aa: CASSLGPRPLGELFF; v_call: TRBV5-1; j_call: TRBJ2-2; clone_size: -; d_call: -
cdr3_nt: TGTGCCAGCAGTTTCAGGGCAGGCAACTCTGGAAACACCATATATTTT; cdr3_aa: CASSFRAGNSGNTIYF; v_call: TRBV12-3/TRBV12-4; j_call: TRBJ1-3; clone_size: many; d_call: -
cdr3_nt: TGCAGTGCCAAGACAGGGGATAACTATGGCTACACCTTC; cdr3_aa: CSAKTGDNYGYTF; v_call: TRBV20-1; j_call: TRBJ1-2; clone_size: -; d_call: TRBD1
cdr3_nt: TGTGCCAGCTCACCACCTGTCAGTTACTATGGCTACACCTTC; cdr3_aa: CASSPPVSYYGYTF; v_call: TRBV18; j_call: TRBJ1-2; clone_size: many; d_call: -
cdr3_nt: TGTGCCAGCAGTTTAGCGATCGCGGCCCTTGACACTGAAGCTTTCTTT; cdr3_aa: CASSLAIAALDTEAFF; v_call: TRBV12-3/TRBV12-4; j_call: TRBJ1-1; clone_size: few; d_call: -
cdr3_nt: TGCAGTGCTAGAGATCCCTCCTTAGCTAACTATGGCTACACCTTC; cdr3_aa: CSARDPSLANYGYTF; v_call: TRBV20-1; j_call: TRBJ1-2; clone_size: many; d_call: -
cdr3_nt: TGTGCCAGCCATGCGTCTATTGGGACCTTCAATGAGCAGTTCTTC; cdr3_aa: CASHASIGTFNEQFF; v_call: TRBV12-3/TRBV12-4; j_call: TRBJ2-1; clone_size: many; d_call: -
cdr3_nt: TGTGCCAGCAGCTTAACTGTCAACAGGGCCAGGGAGCCCTATGGCTACACCTTC; cdr3_aa: CASSLTVNRAREPYGYTF; v_call: TRBV7-8; j_call: TRBJ1-2; clone_size: many; d_call: -
cdr3_nt: TGCAGTGCTAGAAAGTACCAAGAGACCCAGTACTTC; cdr3_aa: CSARKYQETQYF; v_call: TRBV20-1; j_call: TRBJ2-5; clone_size: many; d_call: -
cdr3_nt: TGCGCCAGCAGCTTGGGGGGACAGGGCGGCGGTGAAAAACTGTTTTTT; cdr3_aa: CASSLGGQGGGEKLFF; v_call: TRBV5-1; j_call: TRBJ1-4; clone_size: many; d_call: TRBD1
cdr3_nt: TGCGCCAGCAGCTTCTTGACAGATCCGGAGACCCAGTACTTC; cdr3_aa: CASSFLTDPETQYF; v_call: TRBV5-1; j_call: TRBJ2-5; clone_size: many; d_call: -
cdr3_nt: TGCAGTGCTAGAGATCCCCGGGCAAGCACAGATACGCAGTATTTT; cdr3_aa: CSARDPRASTDTQYF; v_call: TRBV20-1; j_call: TRBJ2-3; clone_size: many; d_call: -
cdr3_nt: TGTGCCAGCAGCCTACTAGCGGGGGGGGTAAATGAGCAGTTCTTC; cdr3_aa: CASSLLAGGVNEQFF; v_call: TRBV12-3/TRBV12-4; j_call: TRBJ2-1; clone_size: few; d_call: TRBD2